These 7 T cell receptor beta chains were sequenced from one sample in a study of blood T cell repertoires in COVID-19. Method: immunoSEQ multiplex PCR; TCRdb's copy keeps in-frame clones and lacks some. The table lists over 70,000 clones, 75% to 95% of them singletons. The sample consisted of peripheral blood. These receptors all come from a human donor with active COVID-19. The donor label of this sample is uncertain.

The genes are TRBV9 and TRBJ2-5, with D maybe TRBD2 (7 bases). The CDR3 has 14 residues. V lost 0 bases to trimming and J lost 4 bases, with 10 bases between them. CDR1 SGDLS and CDR2 YYNGEE come from the germline V gene. CDR3 in amino acids: CASSVAGGLETQYF. The CDR3 DNA reads as TGTGCCAGCAGCGTAGCGGGGGGCTTAGAGACCCAGTACTTC.

The genes are TRBV28 and TRBJ2-7; 8 bases are a match to TRBD1. The CDR3 has 15 residues. V was clipped by 7 bases and J by 0 bases; unmatched bases: 8. CDR1 and CDR2 from the germline V gene are MDHEN and SYDVKM. The CDR3 spells CASIIGQGSSYEQYF. The CDR3, as DNA: TGTGCCAGCATCATCGGACAGGGCAGCTCCTACGAGCAGTACTTC. The full variable domain, with the rest looked up from reference TRBV28 and TRBJ2-7, is DVKVTQSSRYLVKRTGEKVFLECVQDMDHENMFWYRQDPGLGLRLIYFSYDVKMKEKGDIPEGYSVSREKKERFSLILESASTNQTSMYLCASIIGQGSSYEQYFGPGTRLTVT.

This CDR3 reads CASSGQGAGYTF. CDR3 nucleotides: TGTGCCAGCAGTGGACAGGGGGCTGGCTACACCTTC. The V and J genes are TRBV25-1 and TRBJ1-2, with TRBD1 matching 10 bases. The CDR3 length is 12 residues. The trim removed 4 bases at V and 7 bases at J, leaving 0 bases unmatched. CDR1 and CDR2 from the germline V gene are MGHDK and SYGVNS.

The rearrangement joins TRBV2 to TRBJ1-1, with D tentatively TRBD1 (6 bases). CDR3 length: 14 residues. Germline assignment: CDR1 SNHLY and CDR2 FYNNEI. V shed 8 bases and J shed 0 bases, with 13 bases lying between them. The CDR3 DNA reads as TGTGCCAGCCCCACAGGGATAATGAACACTGAAGCTTTCTTT. Protein product: CASPTGIMNTEAFF.

In this sample, this clone turned up once. The chain couples TRBV10-3 to TRBJ2-3, with 15 bases aligning to TRBD2. The germline gives CDR1 ENHRY, CDR2 SYGVKD. CDR3 size: 14 residues. V dropped 10 bases and J dropped 6; count of bases not matched to a gene: 5. DNA of the CDR3: TGTGCCACCGGACTAGCGGGGGGGCTGGATACGCAGTATTTT. This codes for CATGLAGGLDTQYF.

The chain uses TRBV7-9 and TRBJ2-3; 8 positions match TRBD1. Germline CDR1 is SEHNR and CDR2 is FQNEAQ (reference sequence). The CDR3 consists of 15 residues. With 5 bases clipped from V and 4 bases from J, the junction kept 8 bases outside the gene matches. The CDR3 DNA is TGTGCCAGCAGCGCAATACAGGGGGTGCCAGATACGCAGTATTTT. Translation: CASSAIQGVPDTQYF.

This clone was detected once. This chain joins TRBV7-8 and TRBJ2-2; 7 bases are shared with TRBD1. The CDR3 runs to 15 residues. The trim removed 5 bases at V and 2 bases at J, leaving 5 bases unmatched. Looked up from germline, CDR1 is SGHVS and CDR2 is FQNEAQ. The CDR3 here is CASSPNRGNTGELFF. CDR3 DNA sequence: TGTGCCAGCAGCCCCAACAGGGGAAACACCGGGGAGCTGTTTTTT.